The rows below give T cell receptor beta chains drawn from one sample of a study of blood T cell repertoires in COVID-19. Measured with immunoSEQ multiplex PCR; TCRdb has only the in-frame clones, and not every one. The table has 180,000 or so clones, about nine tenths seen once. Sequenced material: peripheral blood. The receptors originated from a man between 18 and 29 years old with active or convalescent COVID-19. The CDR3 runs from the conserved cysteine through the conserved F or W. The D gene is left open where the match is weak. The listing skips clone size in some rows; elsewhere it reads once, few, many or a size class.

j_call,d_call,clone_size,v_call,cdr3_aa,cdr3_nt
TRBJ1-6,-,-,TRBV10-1,CASSGDDRNSPLHF,TGCGCCAGCAGTGGAGACGACAGGAATTCACCCCTCCACTTT
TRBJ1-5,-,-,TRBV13,CASSLGRGQPQHF,TGTGCCAGCAGCTTAGGGCGGGGGCAGCCCCAGCATTTT
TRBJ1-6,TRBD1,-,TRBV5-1,CASSFGTGPSSYNSPLHF,TGCGCCAGCAGCTTCGGGACAGGACCGAGCTCCTATAATTCACCCCTCCACTTT
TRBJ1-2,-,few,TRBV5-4,CASSLEQGRGYGYTF,TGTGCCAGCAGCTTGGAGCAGGGGCGCGGCTATGGCTACACCTTC
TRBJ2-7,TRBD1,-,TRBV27,CASSGTGRAYEQYF,TGTGCCAGCAGCGGGACAGGTAGGGCGTACGAGCAGTACTTC
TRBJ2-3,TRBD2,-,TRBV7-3,CASSSGRLAGTDTQYF,TGTGCCAGCAGCTCAGGGAGACTAGCAGGAACAGATACGCAGTATTTT
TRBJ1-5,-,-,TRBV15,CATSRDPDMSNQPQHF,TGTGCCACCAGCAGAGACCCGGACATGAGCAATCAGCCCCAGCATTTT
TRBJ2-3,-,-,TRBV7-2,CASSLLQSTDTQYF,TGTGCCAGCAGCTTATTACAAAGCACAGATACGCAGTATTTT
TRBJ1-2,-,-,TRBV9,CASSDRHNTPGYTF,TGTGCCAGCAGCGACAGGCACAACACTCCTGGCTACACCTTC
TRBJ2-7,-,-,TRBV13,CASSPVGATRYEQYF,TGTGCCAGCAGCCCCGTGGGGGCTACCCGCTACGAGCAGTACTTC
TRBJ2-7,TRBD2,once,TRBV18,CASSLGGGPNYEQYF,TGTGCCAGCTCACTCGGGGGAGGGCCTAACTACGAGCAGTACTTC
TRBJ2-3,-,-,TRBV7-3,CASSPGGDTQYF,TGTGCCAGCAGCCCCGGGGGAGATACGCAGTATTTT
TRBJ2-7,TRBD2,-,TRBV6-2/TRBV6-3,CASSSPLAGAYEQYF,TGTGCCAGCAGTTCCCCGCTAGCGGGAGCCTACGAGCAGTACTTC
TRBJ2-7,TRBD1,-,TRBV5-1,CASSTAWTGSYYEQYF,TGCGCCAGCAGCACCGCTTGGACAGGGTCCTATTACGAGCAGTACTTC
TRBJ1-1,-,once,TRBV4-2,CASRSYSTLNTEAFF,TGTGCCAGCAGATCCTATTCAACTTTAAACACTGAAGCTTTCTTT
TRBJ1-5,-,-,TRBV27,CASTLKLDTYSNQPQHF,TGTGCCAGCACGCTCAAGCTGGACACATATAGCAATCAGCCCCAGCATTTT
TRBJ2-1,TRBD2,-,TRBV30,CAWTEPRTSKVEEQFF,TGTGCCTGGACCGAGCCCCGGACTAGCAAGGTTGAAGAGCAGTTCTTC
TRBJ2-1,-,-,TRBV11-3,CASSLLTYNEQFF,TGTGCCAGCAGCTTATTAACCTACAATGAGCAGTTCTTC
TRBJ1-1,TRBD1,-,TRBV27,CASSPRTGGEAFF,TGTGCCAGCAGTCCACGGACAGGGGGTGAAGCTTTCTTT
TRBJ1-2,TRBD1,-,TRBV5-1,CASSLDRGGEQPHF,TGCGCCAGCAGCTTGGACAGGGGAGGCGAACAGCCACACTTC
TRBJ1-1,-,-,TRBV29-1,CSVEEVSRGTEAFF,TGCAGCGTTGAAGAAGTTAGCAGGGGAACTGAAGCTTTCTTT
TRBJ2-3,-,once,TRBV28,CASSLRIRTDTQYF,TGTGCCAGCAGTTTAAGAATCCGGACAGATACGCAGTATTTT
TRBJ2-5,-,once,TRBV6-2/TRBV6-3,CASSYSSGALGETQYF,TGTGCCAGCAGTTACAGTTCAGGGGCGCTGGGAGAGACCCAGTACTTC
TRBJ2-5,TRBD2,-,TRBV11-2,CASSPLAGGSQTQYF,TGTGCCAGCAGTCCACTAGCGGGGGGGTCCCAGACCCAGTACTTC
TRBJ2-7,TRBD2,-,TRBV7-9,CASSLLAGNYEQYF,TGTGCCAGCAGCCTACTAGCGGGAAACTACGAGCAGTACTTC
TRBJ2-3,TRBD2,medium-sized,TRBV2,CASTPGGGTDTQYF,TGTGCCAGCACCCCGGGGGGGGGCACAGATACGCAGTATTTT
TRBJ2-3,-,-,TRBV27,CASSVDSDRTDTQYF,TGTGCCAGCAGTGTAGACAGTGACCGCACAGATACGCAGTATTTT
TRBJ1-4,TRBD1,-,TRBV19,CASRLTGTDNEKLFF,TGTGCCAGTAGACTAACCGGGACAGACAATGAAAAACTGTTTTTT
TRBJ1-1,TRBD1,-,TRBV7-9,CASSSSDRQAQAFF,TGTGCCAGCAGCTCCTCGGACAGGCAGGCACAAGCTTTCTTT
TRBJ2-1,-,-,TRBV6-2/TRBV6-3,CASSGGALPNEQFF,TGTGCCAGCAGTGGGGGGGCTCTCCCCAATGAGCAGTTCTTC
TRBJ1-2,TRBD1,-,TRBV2,CASSDGTGDTGGYGYTF,TGTGCCAGCAGTGATGGGACAGGGGACACGGGGGGCTATGGCTACACCTTC
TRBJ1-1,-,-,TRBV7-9,CASSPRAIEAFF,TGTGCCAGCAGCCCCCGAGCGATAGAAGCTTTCTTT